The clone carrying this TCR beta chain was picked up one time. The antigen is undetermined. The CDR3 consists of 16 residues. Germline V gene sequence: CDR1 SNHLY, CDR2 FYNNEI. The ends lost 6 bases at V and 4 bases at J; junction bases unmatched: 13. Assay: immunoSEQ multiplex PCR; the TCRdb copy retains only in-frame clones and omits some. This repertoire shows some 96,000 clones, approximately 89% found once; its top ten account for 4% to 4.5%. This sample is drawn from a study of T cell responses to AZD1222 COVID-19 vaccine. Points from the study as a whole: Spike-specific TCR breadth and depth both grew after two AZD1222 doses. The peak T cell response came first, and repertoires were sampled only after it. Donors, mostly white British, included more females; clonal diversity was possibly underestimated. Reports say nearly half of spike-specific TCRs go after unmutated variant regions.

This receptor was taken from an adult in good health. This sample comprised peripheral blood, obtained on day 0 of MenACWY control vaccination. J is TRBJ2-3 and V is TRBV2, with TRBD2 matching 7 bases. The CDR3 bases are TGTGCCAGCAGAGAAAGACGGGAGGCCGGGCCAGATACGCAGTATTTT. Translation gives CASRERREAGPDTQYF.